This T cell receptor beta chain appears in the sequencing data of a study of beta chain features in type 1 diabetes. With V trimmed by 4 bases and J by 4 bases, 9 bases remained unmatched. CDR3 length equals 15 residues. The germline gives CDR1 SGHDN, CDR2 FVKESK. As every portion of the isolated RNA was reverse transcribed, the sequencing read expressed TCRB transcripts. Generated by immunoSEQ multiplex PCR, the TCRdb table keeps only in-frame clones and is missing some. The table records approximately 240,000 clones, approximately 16% of them present only once. General study points: Patients with type 1 diabetes showed fewer VDJ junction insertions and more deletions. Naive, central memory and Treg TCRB repertoires appeared more alike in patients than in healthy donors. Among all four CD4+ subsets, Type 1 diabetes patients had TCRB CDR3s that were moderately but significantly shorter.

This clone was counted only a few times. Its matching antigen is unknown. This chain joins TRBV14 and TRBJ2-5; TRBD1 matches 7 bases. The TCR originated in a young man with type 1 diabetes. Sequenced input: naive CD4+ T cells from blood. CDR3 protein: CASSRTGWQRETQYF. CDR3 nucleotide sequence: TGTGCCAGCAGCCGGACAGGTTGGCAGCGAGAGACCCAGTACTTC.